The rows below give T cell receptor beta chains drawn from one sample of a study of cytomegalovirus exposure and HLA in healthy donors. Produced via immunoSEQ multiplex PCR; TCRdb's table is partial and in-frame only. The sample totals approximately 92,000 clones; its top ten clones hold under 4.5%. Specimen: PBMCs. The receptor set was obtained from a woman aged 25 to 39 in good health and CMV-seronegative. The CDR3 runs from the conserved cysteine through the conserved F or W. A D gene is named only where the DNA matches it firmly.

v_gene	j_gene	len	d_gene	CDR3nt	CDR3aa
TRBV29-1	TRBJ2-1	14	TRBD1	TGCAGCGCCGATGGGGACAGGGGCTTAAATGAGCAGTTCTTC	CSADGDRGLNEQFF
TRBV2	TRBJ2-6	16	TRBD1	TGTGCCAGCAGTAGGTCCACAGGGGTTGGGGCCAACGTCCTGACTTTC	CASSRSTGVGANVLTF
TRBV19	TRBJ2-4	15	TRBD1	TGTGCCAGTACCACGGGACAGCTTATCAAAAACATTCAGTACTTC	CASTTGQLIKNIQYF
TRBV29-1	TRBJ1-1	12	-	TGCAGCGCGGGAAGGGAGGCCACTGAAGCTTTCTTT	CSAGREATEAFF
TRBV15	TRBJ2-5	14	TRBD2	TGTGCCACCAGCAGAGATACTAGCGGGAAGACCCAGTACTTC	CATSRDTSGKTQYF
TRBV6-5	TRBJ2-7	14	-	TGTGCCAGCACTCCTTTGGCAGGATCCTACGAGCAGTACTTC	CASTPLAGSYEQYF
TRBV14	TRBJ2-3	15	TRBD2	TGTGCCAGCAGCCAACGGGAGGGCTGGGGAGATACGCAGTATTTT	CASSQREGWGDTQYF
TRBV2	TRBJ2-2	15	TRBD1	TGTGCCAGCAGCCGGGACAGGGCGGGCACCGGGGAGCTGTTTTTT	CASSRDRAGTGELFF
TRBV18	TRBJ2-2	15	-	TGTGCCAGCTCACCCTCCATGACAGTCAGCGGGGAGCTGTTTTTT	CASSPSMTVSGELFF
TRBV7-9	TRBJ2-2	18	TRBD2	TGTGCCAGCAGCTTAGCCCTGGGACTAGCCACGAACACCGGGGAGCTGTTTTTT	CASSLALGLATNTGELFF
TRBV28	TRBJ2-1	15	TRBD2	TGTGCCAGCAGTCCTAGCGGGAGGAGTTTCAATGAGCAGTTCTTC	CASSPSGRSFNEQFF
TRBV10-3	TRBJ2-2	13	TRBD1	TGTGCCACCGGACAGGGTAACACCGGGGAGCTGTTTTTT	CATGQGNTGELFF
TRBV7-9	TRBJ1-1	14	-	TGTGCCAGCAGCTTTACTTCCAGGGTCACTGAAGCTTTCTTT	CASSFTSRVTEAFF
TRBV12-5	TRBJ1-5	16	-	TGTGCTAGTGGTCGTAAAGGGGCTCTAAGCAATCAGCCCCAGCATTTT	CASGRKGALSNQPQHF
TRBV27	TRBJ1-5	17	-	TGTGCCAGCAGTCTCCAATACACAGTGAACGGGAACCAGCCCCAGCATTTT	CASSLQYTVNGNQPQHF
TRBV28	TRBJ2-5	17	TRBD2	TGTGCCAGCAGTTTATTGGGGCTAGCGGGGGGCCTGGGGACCCAGTACTTC	CASSLLGLAGGLGTQYF
TRBV11-1	TRBJ2-2	18	TRBD2	TGTGCCAGCAGCGGGAGGGGTTTTAGGGGATTCGGCACCGGGGAGCTGTTTTTT	CASSGRGFRGFGTGELFF
TRBV7-8	TRBJ1-2	14	-	TGTGCCAGCAGCCGGACAGCCCTAGGGGATGGCTACACCTTC	CASSRTALGDGYTF
TRBV27	TRBJ2-3	15	TRBD1	TGTGCCAGCAGTTCCGGGACAGAAATCACAGATACGCAGTATTTT	CASSSGTEITDTQYF
TRBV2	TRBJ2-3	17	TRBD2	TGTGCCAGCAGTGTCCTTAGCGGGGGCCTCAGCACAGATACGCAGTATTTT	CASSVLSGGLSTDTQYF
TRBV4-2	TRBJ2-3	13	-	TGTGCCAGCAGCCTCACTAGCACAGATACGCAGTATTTT	CASSLTSTDTQYF
TRBV10-1	TRBJ1-5	13	TRBD1	TGCGCCAGCAGTGACACAGGGGATCAGCCCCAGCATTTT	CASSDTGDQPQHF
TRBV9	TRBJ1-1	13	-	TGTGCCAGCAGCGTACAGGGTAACACTGAAGCTTTCTTT	CASSVQGNTEAFF
TRBV6-6	TRBJ1-1	13	TRBD1	TGTGCCAGCAGCGACAGGGGTTGGACTGAAGCTTTCTTT	CASSDRGWTEAFF
TRBV6-1	TRBJ2-1	14	-	TGTGCCAGCAGGGACACACGCTCCTACAATGAGCAGTTCTTC	CASRDTRSYNEQFF
TRBV18	TRBJ1-2	14	TRBD1	TGTGCCAGCTCCCCGGGACAGACTAACTATGGCTACACCTTC	CASSPGQTNYGYTF
TRBV27	TRBJ2-7	14	-	TGTGCCAGCAGTCCGCAGGGTCCGGGCTACGAGCAGTACTTC	CASSPQGPGYEQYF
TRBV6-5	TRBJ2-7	14	TRBD1	TGTGCCAGCAGACAGGGGTCTAGCTGGTACGAGCAGTACTTC	CASRQGSSWYEQYF
TRBV5-1	TRBJ1-5	14	-	TGCGCCAGCAGCATCGGACTGAATAATCAGCCCCAGCATTTT	CASSIGLNNQPQHF
TRBV7-8	TRBJ1-1	17	-	TGTGCCAGCAGCTCAGAGGTTCTGCGGGGACTTAACACTGAAGCTTTCTTT	CASSSEVLRGLNTEAFF
TRBV29-1	TRBJ2-5	10	-	TGCAGCGTTGATAGAGAGACCCAGTACTTC	CSVDRETQYF
TRBV7-2	TRBJ2-7	14	-	TGTGCCAGCAGCTTAGGAGGGGGTCCCTACGAGCAGTACTTC	CASSLGGGPYEQYF
TRBV29-1	TRBJ2-1	11	-	TGCAGCGTACCCAGGGGGGATGAGCAGTTCTTC	CSVPRGDEQFF
TRBV9	TRBJ2-4	17	TRBD2	TGTGCCAGCAGCCCCGGACTAGCGGGGGGGCTGGGAAACATTCAGTACTTC	CASSPGLAGGLGNIQYF
TRBV5-1	TRBJ2-1	16	-	TGCGCCAGCAGCTTGACAGGCAGGGGCGATTGGAATGAGCAGTTCTTC	CASSLTGRGDWNEQFF
TRBV19	TRBJ2-2	14	-	TGTGCCAGTAGTGAAGACTTCAACACCGGGGAGCTGTTTTTT	CASSEDFNTGELFF
TRBV29-1	TRBJ2-1	12	TRBD2	TGCAGCGTTGAGACGGGGGGGGCTAGCCAGTTCTTC	CSVETGGASQFF
TRBV5-4	TRBJ2-3	15	TRBD2	TGTGCCAGCAGCTTGGGGGAGGGCGGGCGCGATACGCAGTATTTT	CASSLGEGGRDTQYF
TRBV2	TRBJ1-2	15	TRBD1	TGTGCCAGCACCTTCCTCACAGCCGGGACAGACGGCTACACCTTC	CASTFLTAGTDGYTF
TRBV5-1	TRBJ1-2	15	TRBD1	TGCGCCAGCAGGGGGCCGGGACAGTCCAACTATGGCTACACCTTC	CASRGPGQSNYGYTF
TRBV9	TRBJ2-3	16	TRBD2	TGTGCCAGCAGTCAGACTAGCGGAGGCGGGACAGATACGCAGTATTTT	CASSQTSGGGTDTQYF
TRBV19	TRBJ1-5	16	-	TGTGCCAGTAGTATCGGTCGGGAATCCAGCAATCAGCCCCAGCATTTT	CASSIGRESSNQPQHF
TRBV9	TRBJ2-2	17	TRBD1	TGTGCCAGCAGCGACAGGGGACCACACTCTTACACCGGGGAGCTGTTTTTT	CASSDRGPHSYTGELFF
TRBV11-3	TRBJ1-1	14	-	TGTGCCAGCAGCTTTTCATCGGGGAACACTGAAGCTTTCTTT	CASSFSSGNTEAFF